This record covers a single T cell receptor beta chain. No antigen is known for it. This entry belongs to a study of CD8+ T cells in alopecia areata. General observations from the study: Patients displayed less clarity in TCR sharing than mice, a finding possibly related to HLA.

As the sequencing template, cDNA was produced by extracting RNA and reverse transcribing it. Libraries were prepared by immunoSEQ multiplex PCR; TCRdb keeps only in-frame clonotypes and omits some of them. This sample has roughly 150,000 clones, with 45% to 60% found just once. CD4+ and CD8+ T cells were sorted from PBMCs stained for CD3, CD4 and CD8. V lost 1 base and J 5 bases, leaving 12 bases between the germline ends. Per germline, CDR1 SGHTA and CDR2 FQGNSA. The CDR3 spans 14 residues. This rearrangement joins TRBV7-2 to TRBJ2-7, with D tentatively TRBD2 (5 bases). Sequenced sample: CD4+ T cells sorted from blood. The receptor comes from a human donor in good health. The DNA of the CDR3 is TGTGCCAGCAGCTTAGGCACTAGGGTGCACGAGCAGTACTTC. Translated, it gives CASSLGTRVHEQYF.